These 27 T cell receptor beta chains were all obtained from the same sample, sequenced in a study of blood T cell repertoires in COVID-19. Some clones are missing from TCRdb's copy, which holds only in-frame ones; the method was immunoSEQ multiplex PCR. Of around 300,000 clones in the sample, approximately 90% were seen once. Sequenced input: peripheral blood. The receptors were gathered from a man in his late teens or twenties with active or convalescent COVID-19.

The chain couples TRBV3-1 (or the pseudogene TRBV3-2) to TRBJ2-1, with D tentatively TRBD1 (6 bases). Deletions cut 4 bases from V and 5 bases from J, with 18 bases between. From germline, CDR1 is LGHDT and CDR2 YNNKEL (reference sequence). The CDR3 has 16 residues. The chain's CDR3 is CASSLWSGTRDNEQFF. The CDR3 region has the DNA TGTGCCAGCAGCCTCTGGTCCGGGACACGAGACAATGAGCAGTTCTTC.

This chain links TRBV1 with TRBJ2-3; whether TRBD2, the table's D call, matches the DNA was not checked. TRBV1 is a pseudogene segment. CDR3 length: 17 residues. CDR3 residues: CTSSQGRLAGITDTQYF. The CDR3 DNA follows: TGCACCAGCAGCCAGGGTCGCCTAGCGGGAATCACAGATACGCAGTATTTT.

J is TRBJ2-2 and V is TRBV7-7; tentatively, D is TRBD2 (6 bases). The ends were cut back, 5 bases at V and 4 bases at J, with 17 bases in the middle. There are 16 residues in the CDR3. In germline, CDR1 is SSHAT, CDR2 FNYEAQ (reference sequence). The CDR3 here is CASSLRLVQVTGELFF. The CDR3 DNA is TGTGCCAGCAGCCTACGACTAGTACAAGTCACCGGGGAGCTGTTTTTT.

This clone came up once. The chain joins TRBV7-9 to TRBJ2-6; tentative D call: TRBD2 (5 bases). The germline gives CDR1 SEHNR, CDR2 FQNEAQ (reference sequence). The V gene lost 5 bases and the J gene lost 1 base, with 18 bases spanning the gap. The CDR3 has 18 residues. As DNA, the CDR3 is TGTGCCAGCAGCCAGGACTTACGGAGAGGGTCTGGGGCCAACGTCCTGACTTTC. Translation gives CASSQDLRRGSGANVLTF.

The chain uses TRBV4-1 and TRBJ2-7; weak D call: TRBD1 (5 bases). The germline gives CDR1 MGHRA, CDR2 YSYEKL. The V and J ends lost 2 bases and 10 bases respectively, with 9 bases between them. The length of the CDR3 is 11 residues. The CDR3 DNA reads TGCGCCAGCAGCCAAAATGACAGACAGTACTTC. This translates into CASSQNDRQYF.

The rearrangement joins TRBV12-3 or TRBV12-4 to TRBJ2-4, with 7 bases fitting TRBD1. The CDR3 loop spans 13 amino acids. V trimming: 5 bases; J trimming: 7 bases; junction bases outside the gene matches: 5. The CDR3 here is CASSPRQGNIQYF. In DNA, the CDR3 is TGTGCCAGCAGTCCCAGACAGGGCAACATTCAGTACTTC.

The V call is TRBV27, the J call TRBJ2-1; possible D gene TRBD2, 6 bases. V was shortened by 8 bases and J by 1 base, with 9 bases between the two germline ends. CDR1 is MNHEY and CDR2 is SMNVEV in the germline V gene (reference sequence). The CDR3 extends over 13 amino acids. The CDR3 sequence is CASGTRSYNEQFF. The CDR3 nucleotides are TGTGCCAGCGGGACTCGATCCTACAATGAGCAGTTCTTC.

The chain links TRBV7-9 to TRBJ1-2; TRBD1 aligns across 11 bases. With V trimmed by 5 bases and J by 10 bases, 9 bases remained unmatched. The CDR3 runs to 14 residues. The V gene's germline CDR1 is SEHNR and CDR2 FQNEAQ (reference sequence). CDR3 in DNA: TGTGCCAGCAGCAGTCCCCGGACAGGGGGCTCCTACACCTTC. Amino acid sequence: CASSSPRTGGSYTF.

The rearrangement joins TRBV7-2 to TRBJ1-2; D not resolved. V was pared by 1 base and J by 4 bases, with 7 bases between. The germline V gene encodes CDR1 SGHTA and CDR2 FQGNSA. The CDR3 spans 13 residues. The CDR3 DNA reads TGTGCCAGCAGCTTAGGAGGGTCCTATGGCTACACCTTC. It is translated as CASSLGGSYGYTF.

The gene calls are TRBV18 and TRBJ1-1; a possible D gene is TRBD1 (6 bases). With 7 bases removed from V and 4 bases from J, the gap between germline ends came to 31 bases. There are 19 residues in the CDR3. In germline, CDR1 is KGHSH, CDR2 LQKENI. CDR3 amino acids: CASCPGHHRSSRGGTEAFF. For the CDR3, the DNA is TGTGCCAGCTGCCCAGGACACCACCGATCGAGTAGAGGGGGCACTGAAGCTTTCTTT.

V and J are TRBV29-1 and TRBJ2-3, with 11 bases identical to TRBD2. The V gene end was trimmed by 3 bases and the J gene end by 5 bases; junction bases not matched to a gene: 7. Germline V CDR1 and CDR2: SQVTM, ANQGSEA. The CDR3 runs 15 residues. Here the CDR3 DNA reads TGCAGCGTTGAGGGTAGCGGGGGGGAAGTAGATACGCAGTATTTT. Its translation is CSVEGSGGEVDTQYF.

V is TRBV3-1 (or the pseudogene TRBV3-2) and J is TRBJ1-4; possibly TRBD1 for D (5 bases). The CDR3 extends over 15 amino acids. The V and J ends lost 1 base and 0 bases respectively, with 6 bases between them. From germline, CDR1 is LGHDT and CDR2 YNNKEL (reference sequence). Here the CDR3 DNA reads TGTGCCAGCAGCCAAGGGGGGGCAACTAATGAAAAACTGTTTTTT. Protein: CASSQGGATNEKLFF.

The gene calls are TRBV29-1 and TRBJ2-7; D is perhaps TRBD1 (6 bases). The CDR3 length is 14 residues. Germline V gene data show CDR1 as SQVTM and CDR2 as ANQGSEA. Trimming left V 4 bases short and J 4 bases short, with 17 bases between. CDR3 amino acids: CSVVPGASWYEQYF. CDR3 DNA: TGCAGCGTTGTGCCAGGGGCCTCCTGGTACGAGCAGTACTTC.

The chain employs TRBV3-1 (or the pseudogene TRBV3-2) and TRBJ2-2, with 8 positions matching TRBD2. CDR3 length: 16 residues. V trimming: 6 bases; J trimming: 6 bases; junction bases outside the gene matches: 12. Germline V lookup: CDR1 LGHDT, CDR2 YNNKEL (reference sequence). CDR3 amino acids: CASRRSAGGRSGELFF. The CDR3, as DNA: TGTGCCAGCAGGCGATCGGCGGGAGGTCGGTCCGGGGAGCTGTTTTTT.

The gene calls are TRBV10-2 and TRBJ1-5; D call uncertain. The germline gives CDR1 WSHSY, CDR2 SAAADI. The CDR3 runs 14 residues. Trimming removed 2 bases from V and 1 base from J, with 6 bases in between. DNA of the CDR3: TGCGCCAGCAGTGAGAGAGGGAGCAATCAGCCCCAGCATTTT. This encodes CASSERGSNQPQHF.

This rearrangement joins TRBV6-2 or TRBV6-3 to TRBJ1-1; TRBD1 agrees at 8 bases. The length of the CDR3 is 16 residues. The germline gives CDR1 MNHEY, CDR2 SVGEGT. Trimming removed 5 bases from V and 1 base from J; junction bases left unmatched: 9. CDR3 protein: CASSRRGRDGNTEAFF. DNA for the CDR3: TGTGCCAGCAGTCGCAGGGGGCGAGACGGGAACACTGAAGCTTTCTTT.

The CDR3: CATSDYRDGEQFF. CDR3 DNA: TGTGCCACCAGTGATTACAGGGACGGCGAGCAGTTCTTC. The gene calls are TRBV24-1 and TRBJ2-1; maybe TRBD1 (6 bases). Trimming stripped 2 bases from V and 10 bases from J, with 11 bases between. The CDR3 runs to 13 residues. Germline V gives CDR1 KGHDR, CDR2 SFDVKD.

With regard to this clone: The same CDR3 also results from other DNA sequences found in this sample. J is TRBJ2-7 and V is TRBV27, with TRBD2 matching 11 bases. CDR3 size: 14 residues. Germline V CDR1 and CDR2: MNHEY, SMNVEV (reference sequence). J gave up 4 bases and V 5 bases, and 4 bases lay outside the gene matches. For the CDR3, the DNA is TGTGCCAGCAGTCCCGGACTAGCGGGTTACGAGCAGTACTTC. Translation gives CASSPGLAGYEQYF.

The rearrangement joins TRBV18 to TRBJ2-1; 9 bases line up with TRBD1. V lost 6 bases, J lost 7 bases, and 19 bases stayed unmatched. The germline V gene encodes CDR1 KGHSH and CDR2 LQKENI. The CDR3 totals 18 residues. The CDR3 coding sequence is TGTGCCAGCTCCATACGTGGGACAGGGAGCTATTATGGGAATGAGCAGTTCTTC. Amino acid sequence: CASSIRGTGSYYGNEQFF.

This chain connects TRBV5-6 to TRBJ1-1; 9 bases agree with TRBD1. V shed 3 bases and J 0 bases; nucleotides not matched to a gene: 12. CDR3 length equals 18 residues. Germline V CDR1 and CDR2: SGHDT, YYEEEE. This CDR3 is CASSSISGTGFVNTEAFF. CDR3 bases: TGTGCCAGCAGCTCCATATCCGGGACAGGGTTCGTGAACACTGAAGCTTTCTTT.

For the CDR3, the DNA is TGTGCCAGCAGCCGACAGGGGTATAGCAATCAGCCCCAGCATTTT. Protein sequence: CASSRQGYSNQPQHF. The chain combines TRBV2 with TRBJ1-5, with TRBD1 identical over 8 bases. CDR1 and CDR2 (germline): SNHLY, FYNNEI. V lost 6 bases to trimming and J lost 0 bases; unmatched junction nucleotides: 4. The CDR3 spans 15 residues.

The V gene is TRBV27, the J gene TRBJ1-1; weak D call: TRBD1 (5 bases). Germline CDR1 MNHEY, CDR2 SMNVEV (reference sequence). V was clipped by 3 bases and J by 4 bases, with 9 bases between them. The CDR3 length is 13 residues. For the CDR3, the DNA is TGTGCCAGCAGTTTCGGAAGGGGCACTGAAGCTTTCTTT. This gives the protein CASSFGRGTEAFF.

The table lists this clone with a count of one. This chain connects TRBV18 to TRBJ2-3, with 12 bases aligning to TRBD1. Germline trimming cut 3 bases from V and 1 base from J; bases unmatched to any gene: 11. This CDR3 spans 19 amino acids. Germline V gene lookup returns CDR1 KGHSH and CDR2 LQKENI. As DNA, the CDR3 is TGTGCCAGCTCACCCAGGGACAGGGGGCTTGAGGGGCGCACAGATACGCAGTATTTT. Its protein product is CASSPRDRGLEGRTDTQYF.

V gene TRBV12-5 combines with J gene TRBJ1-3, with TRBD1 matching over 10 bases. CDR1 is LGHNT, CDR2 FRNRAP, per germline. There are 16 residues in the CDR3. Germline trimming cut 6 bases from V and 4 bases from J; bases unmatched to any gene: 9. The CDR3 DNA reads TGTGCTAGTGGCCAAAGACAGGGGGCGTCGGGAAACACCATATATTTT. This gives the protein CASGQRQGASGNTIYF.

J is TRBJ1-2 and V is TRBV7-9; D is unresolved. V lost 0 bases and J 2 bases, leaving 4 bases between the germline ends. CDR1 and CDR2 from the germline V gene are SEHNR and FQNEAQ (reference sequence). This CDR3 region has 13 residues. The DNA for the CDR3 is TGTGCCAGCAGCTTAGCTCAGAACTATGGCTACACCTTC. It codes for CASSLAQNYGYTF.

This clone is a singleton in its sample. The chain combines TRBV19 with TRBJ2-1; unclear D gene. The CDR3 loop spans 16 amino acids. V shed 5 bases and J shed 0 bases, with 14 bases lying between them. Germline V gene lookup returns CDR1 LNHDA and CDR2 SQIVND (reference sequence). This CDR3 reads CASSLGPTISYNEQFF. CDR3 sequence (DNA): TGTGCCAGTAGTTTAGGACCGACAATCTCCTACAATGAGCAGTTCTTC.

The chain combines TRBV27 with TRBJ2-7; 14 nucleotides line up with TRBD2. CDR3 length equals 15 residues. The junction had 5 bases not matched to a gene; V was cut back by 5 bases and J by 5 bases. Germline CDR1 is MNHEY and CDR2 is SMNVEV (reference sequence). CDR3 sequence: CASSPGTSGSNEQYF. Here the CDR3 DNA reads TGTGCCAGCAGTCCCGGGACTAGCGGGAGCAACGAGCAGTACTTC.